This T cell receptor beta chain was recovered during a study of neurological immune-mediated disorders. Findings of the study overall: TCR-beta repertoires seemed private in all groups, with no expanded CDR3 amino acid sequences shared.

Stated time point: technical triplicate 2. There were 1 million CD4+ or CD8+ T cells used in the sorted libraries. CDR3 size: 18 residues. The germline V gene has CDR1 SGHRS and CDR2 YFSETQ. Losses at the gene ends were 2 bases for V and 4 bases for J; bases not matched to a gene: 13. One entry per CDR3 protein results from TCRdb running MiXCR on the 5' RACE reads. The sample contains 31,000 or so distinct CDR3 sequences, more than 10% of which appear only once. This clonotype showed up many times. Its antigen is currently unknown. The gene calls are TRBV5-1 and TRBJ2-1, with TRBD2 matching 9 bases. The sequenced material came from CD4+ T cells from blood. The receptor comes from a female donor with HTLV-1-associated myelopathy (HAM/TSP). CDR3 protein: CASSFVLALAGVYNEQFF. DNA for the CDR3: TGCGCCAGCAGCTTTGTTTTGGCCTTAGCGGGGGTGTACAATGAGCAGTTCTTC. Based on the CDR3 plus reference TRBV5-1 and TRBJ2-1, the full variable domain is KAGVTQTPRYLIKTRGQQVTLSCSPISGHRSVSWYQQTPGQGLQFLFEYFSETQRNKGNFPGRFSGRQFSNSRSEMNVSTLELGDSALYLCASSFVLALAGVYNEQFFGPGTRLTVL.